This T cell receptor beta chain derives from a study of blood T cells in healthy people across ages (dated by TCRdb to about 2015). The study in broad terms: Template switching captured roughly one uniquely barcoded TCR beta cDNA molecule per two T cells in model experiments. The study measured age-related changes in TCR beta repertoire diversity using deep sequencing normalized with unique cDNA molecular identifiers. Donors were grouped into four age groups: young (average approximately 15 years), middle-aged (around 39), aged (around 60) and long-lived (less than 85). Donors of different ages were randomly distributed across sequencing lanes to avoid experimental bias. For two donors (one aged 18 to 30 and one aged 80 or older), the study analyzed two additional independent replicas of 1 million unique cDNA reads from the same blood draw.

The 39 donors, aged about 6 to 95 years, were systemically healthy Caucasian individuals from Russia. Approximately 10 milliliters of peripheral blood were collected from each donor into EDTA-treated Vacutainer tubes. Ficoll-Paque density-gradient centrifugation was used to isolate PBMCs, with at least 7 million per sample. Trizol reagent was used to extract total RNA from the PBMCs, yielding at least 5 micrograms per sample. The percentages of naive CD45RAhigh/CD27high T cells were determined by flow cytometry on a PBMC aliquot from every donor. Results and caveats for the whole study, not just this receptor: Estimates of total diversity based on one million sequenced T cells were considered lower bounds and underestimates. A strong correlation was found between observed TCR beta diversity and the percentage of naive T cells measured by flow cytometry. Donor CMV infection status was unknown, potentially confounding age-related changes in expanded clonotypes. The long-lived group showed more naive CD4+ T cells, fewer expanded clones and increased TCR diversity than the aged group, suggesting age selection. As age increased, observed TCR beta diversity per million T cells dropped in a roughly linear way, and a significant reduction was already evident by age 40. Because profiling used bulk unsorted PBMCs, naive and antigen-experienced compartments could not be compared conclusively.

Worth noting for this clonotype: It lacks a known antigen. With a much larger clone just one base away, this may be a read error.

The CDR3 contains 14 residues, cysteine and phenylalanine counted. The DNA shown is the 42-base CDR3, in frame from base 1. The germline V gene (reference sequence) sets CDR1 to DFQATT and CDR2 to SNEGSKA. Receptor amplification or capture employed 5' RACE. A second roughly 7 to 11 cycle PCR used a sample-barcoded 5' primer and a J-beta primer mix. A unique molecular identifier was introduced onto each TCR beta cDNA molecule by a template-switch 5' adaptor carrying 12 random nucleotides. Each sample yielded at least 3 million CDR3-containing paired-end reads. First-strand cDNA synthesis was performed from all RNA using the Mint cDNA synthesis kit, with priming by a TRBC-specific oligonucleotide. Following uracil-DNA glycosylase treatment, all cDNA underwent a first 18-cycle PCR with the universal primers M1SS and BC2_uni_R. In the paper's pipeline: For normalization, 1 million high-quality reads were randomly selected from each sample, with every read carrying a distinct molecular identifier. Reads sharing molecular identifiers were discarded rather than binned into consensus sequences. MiTCR, set to a Q25 quality threshold and the strictest error-elimination algorithm, was used for CDR3 identification, clonotype clustering and error correction. A nonparametric unseen species model with Euler transformation was used to estimate a lower bound on total TCR beta diversity. TCRdb reran the public reads through fastp at Q25 and MiXCR, keeping productive beta chains. Rows are combined by CDR3 protein, so each entry shows the most common genes and DNA. The V and J calls shown here were made by TCRdb, not taken from the authors' results. Present in this sample are approximately 2,000,000 distinct CDR3 sequences, roughly 43% of which were seen just once. The top ten clones comprise more than 20% of the sample.

The material sequenced was blood. The source of this sequence is a human donor in good health. This chain joins TRBV20-1 to TRBJ2-7, with no confidently assigned D gene. The CDR3 protein: CGARPGRAESEQYF. Read as DNA, the sequence is TGCGGTGCACGTCCGGGTAGAGCAGAGAGCGAGCAGTACTTC.